This record concerns one T cell receptor beta chain sequence. The sample comes from a study of blood T cell repertoires in COVID-19. This CDR3 region has 19 residues. Per germline, CDR1 SGHTA and CDR2 FQGNSA. V lost 3 bases to trimming and J lost 7 bases; unmatched junction nucleotides: 22. The repertoire was sequenced with immunoSEQ multiplex PCR; TCRdb's copy has only in-frame clones and lacks some. The sample holds 100,000 to 150,000 clones; roughly 80% are singletons and the top ten take 2.4%. Specimen: PBMCs or T cells enriched from blood (not recorded which). This receptor was obtained from a man aged 40-55 years with acute COVID-19. The chain has TRBV7-2 and TRBJ2-7; 9 bases match TRBD2. CDR3 nucleotides: TGTGCCAGCAGCTTGAAGGTTAGGACTAGCGATTTGGCCTACGGGGAGCAGTACTTC. As protein: CASSLKVRTSDLAYGEQYF.